The 23 T cell receptor beta chains listed next were all sequenced from one sample in a study of cytomegalovirus exposure and HLA in healthy donors. PCR primers comprised 60 Vbeta and 13 Jbeta primers. Sequenced by immunoSEQ multiplex PCR; TCRdb stores in-frame clones only, minus some. The sample lists 180,000 or so clones, 75% to 80% occurring once. The sequenced sample was PBMCs. These receptor sequences come from a man aged 45-65 years in good health and CMV-seropositive.

The V gene is TRBV25-1, the J gene TRBJ2-2; TRBD2 matches 7 bases. In germline, CDR1 is MGHDK, CDR2 SYGVNS. V lost 6 bases, J lost 1 base, and 2 bases stayed unmatched. This CDR3 has 14 residues. CDR3 sequence: CASRLAGNTGELFF. The CDR3 DNA sequence: TGTGCCAGCAGATTAGCGGGGAACACCGGGGAGCTGTTTTTT.

The chain uses TRBV28 and TRBJ2-3; D perhaps matches TRBD1 (6 bases). This CDR3 is 15 amino acids long. Trimming removed 8 bases from V and 0 bases from J, with 15 bases in between. The germline V gene encodes CDR1 MDHEN and CDR2 SYDVKM. The CDR3, as DNA: TGTGCCAGCGCTGCCCGGGACAAGAGCACAGATACGCAGTATTTT. Its translation is CASAARDKSTDTQYF.

This clone was counted only a few times. The rearrangement uses TRBV11-1 and TRBJ1-1; D perhaps matches TRBD1 (6 bases). The germline CDR1 and CDR2 sequences are SGHAT and FQDESV (reference sequence). Trimming removed 5 bases at V and 8 bases at J, with 9 bases between. CDR3 length: 11 residues. The CDR3 loop is CASSPRGEAFF. The CDR3 region has the DNA TGTGCCAGCAGCCCGAGGGGGGAAGCTTTCTTT.

As concerns this clone: One junction end does not reproduce the germline sequence, and a read error may be involved. Other DNA sequences in this specimen translate into the identical CDR3. The rearrangement uses TRBV29-1 and TRBJ2-7; no reliable D call. In germline, CDR1 is SQVTM, CDR2 ANQGSEA. This CDR3 has 12 amino acids. The CDR3 DNA is TGCAGCGTTGGCCGGAGCTCCTATGAGCAGTACTTC. Its translation: CSVGRSSYEQYF.

The J gene is TRBJ2-7, the V gene TRBV25-1; 7 positions match TRBD2. V shed 2 bases, J shed 5 bases, and the junction held 9 bases outside the gene matches. The germline V gene encodes CDR1 MGHDK and CDR2 SYGVNS. The CDR3 length is 15 residues. The CDR3 DNA reads TGTGCCAGCAGTGAAAGACCCAGCGGGGCTGACGAGCAGTACTTC. Translated: CASSERPSGADEQYF.

This chain joins TRBV9 and TRBJ1-5; 7 bases agree with TRBD1. Germline CDR1 and CDR2: SGDLS and YYNGEE. After removal of 4 bases from V and 7 bases from J, the junction contained 5 bases not matched to a gene. The CDR3 contains 13 residues. Here the CDR3 reads CASSTEGGQPQHF. CDR3 coding DNA: TGTGCCAGCAGCACTGAAGGGGGCCAGCCCCAGCATTTT.

This chain links TRBV7-2 with TRBJ1-2; D gene uncertain. The ends were cut back, 4 bases at V and 6 bases at J, with 9 bases in the middle. There are 12 residues in the CDR3. The V gene's germline CDR1 is SGHTA and CDR2 FQGNSA. The CDR3 nucleotides are TGTGCCAGCAGCTCCTCGTTTCATGGCTACACCTTC. Amino acids: CASSSSFHGYTF.

The genes are TRBV7-6 and TRBJ2-2, with D maybe TRBD2 (7 bases). Germline assignment: CDR1 SGHVS and CDR2 FNYEAQ. V was shortened by 4 bases and J by 7 bases, with 22 bases between the two germline ends. The CDR3 length is 17 residues. CDR3 amino acids: CASSSRSGGARFGELFF. CDR3 nucleotide sequence: TGTGCCAGCAGCTCCCGATCGGGGGGCGCGCGGTTCGGGGAGCTGTTTTTT.

The V gene is TRBV27, the J gene TRBJ2-7, with TRBD2 as a possible D gene (6 bases). This CDR3 is built from 16 residues. Trimming stripped 3 bases from V and 3 bases from J, with 18 bases between. The germline V gene has CDR1 MNHEY and CDR2 SMNVEV (reference sequence). The CDR3 coding sequence is TGTGCCAGCAGTTTCTGGGACTCCGGGACCCTCTACGAGCAGTACTTC. This encodes CASSFWDSGTLYEQYF.

This chain links TRBV18 with TRBJ2-3, with 8 positions matching TRBD1. V lost 4 bases, J lost 5 bases, and 11 bases stayed unmatched. Germline V gene sequence: CDR1 KGHSH, CDR2 LQKENI. This CDR3 contains 16 residues. The CDR3 spells CASSRETGAIQDTQYF. The CDR3 coding sequence is TGTGCCAGCTCACGTGAGACAGGGGCGATCCAAGATACGCAGTATTTT. Variable domain in full (rest from reference TRBV18 and TRBJ2-3): NAGVMQNPRHLVRRRGQEARLRCSPMKGHSHVYWYRQLPEEGLKFMVYLQKENIIDESGMPKERFSAEFPKEGPSILRIQQVVRGDSAAYFCASSRETGAIQDTQYFGPGTRLTVL.

The gene calls are TRBV5-5 and TRBJ2-7, with D perhaps matching TRBD1 (6 bases). Germline CDR1 SGHKS, CDR2 YYEKEE (reference sequence). The CDR3 length is 14 residues. Deletions cut 4 bases from V and 4 bases from J, with 15 bases between. The CDR3 loop is CASSGNGRGYEQYV. The DNA for the CDR3 is TGTGCCAGCAGCGGCAACGGAAGGGGGTACGAGCAGTACGTC.

The gene calls are TRBV5-4 and TRBJ2-5, with D perhaps matching TRBD1 (6 bases). The CDR3 spans 14 residues. Per the germline V gene, CDR1 is SGHNT and CDR2 is YYREEE (reference sequence). Trimming removed 2 bases from V and 2 bases from J, with 10 bases in between. CDR3 sequence reads: CASSFRDKQETQYF. The CDR3 bases are TGTGCCAGCAGCTTCCGGGACAAACAAGAGACCCAGTACTTC.

The chain has TRBV19 and TRBJ2-3, with a possible D match to TRBD2 (6 bases). Per the germline V gene, CDR1 is LNHDA and CDR2 is SQIVND (reference sequence). The CDR3 runs 15 residues. The V end was cut by 5 bases, the J end by 1 base, with 13 bases between. As DNA, the CDR3 is TGTGCCAGTAGTGGCGGCTGGGAGGGCACAGATACGCAGTATTTT. Protein sequence: CASSGGWEGTDTQYF.

In this sample, this clone turned up a few times. The chain combines TRBV28 with TRBJ1-6; 7 bases agree with TRBD1. The germline V gene has CDR1 MDHEN and CDR2 SYDVKM. The V segment lost 5 bases and the J segment 14 bases; nucleotides outside the gene matches: 12. This CDR3 comprises 14 residues. The CDR3 DNA sequence: TGTGCCAGCAGTGTCTTATCGACAGGGAAGACCCTCCACTTT. Translated: CASSVLSTGKTLHF. The complete variable domain, with remaining parts taken from reference TRBV28 and TRBJ1-6, reads DVKVTQSSRYLVKRTGEKVFLECVQDMDHENMFWYRQDPGLGLRLIYFSYDVKMKEKGDIPEGYSVSREKKERFSLILESASTNQTSMYLCASSVLSTGKTLHFGNGTRLTVT.

This clone has more than one count but fewer than ten. The chain employs TRBV5-6 and TRBJ1-2; D gene uncertain. The germline V and J ends were trimmed by 0 bases and 6 bases, with 9 bases remaining between them. The CDR3 contains 13 residues. Germline-derived CDR1 and CDR2 are SGHDT and YYEEEE. The CDR3 region is CASSLANGDGYTF. CDR3 bases: TGTGCCAGCAGCTTGGCCAACGGGGATGGCTACACCTTC.

The V gene is TRBV5-1, the J gene TRBJ2-1; D remains unclear. Germline V gene lookup returns CDR1 SGHRS and CDR2 YFSETQ. CDR3 length equals 14 residues. V gave up 0 bases and J gave up 6 bases, with 10 bases separating them. CDR3 sequence reads: CASSLVARSNEQFF. The CDR3 DNA reads as TGCGCCAGCAGCTTGGTCGCTCGGTCCAATGAGCAGTTCTTC.

This clone was seen once. The rearrangement uses TRBV6-5 and TRBJ1-4; 7 bases match TRBD1. The trim removed 4 bases at V and 7 bases at J, leaving 9 bases unmatched. There are 15 residues in the CDR3. Looked up from germline, CDR1 is MNHEY and CDR2 is SVGAGI. The CDR3 here is CASSSSTGVAEKLFF. The CDR3 nucleotides are TGTGCCAGCAGTTCATCAACAGGGGTGGCTGAAAAACTGTTTTTT.

The chain joins TRBV19 to TRBJ2-5; D perhaps matches TRBD1 (6 bases). CDR1 is LNHDA and CDR2 is SQIVND in the germline V gene (reference sequence). The CDR3 loop spans 13 amino acids. Between the trimmed V and J ends, which lost 4 bases and 5 bases, there was a span of 11 bases. CDR3 in DNA: TGTGCCAGTAGTAGGGGGCGCGGGGAGACCCAGTACTTC. Translating gives CASSRGRGETQYF.

The sample holds one count of this clone. The V and J genes are TRBV10-2 and TRBJ1-6; perhaps TRBD1 as D (5 bases). The V end was cut by 3 bases, the J end by 8 bases, with 8 bases between. Germline loops: CDR1 WSHSY, CDR2 SAAADI. The CDR3 totals 13 residues. DNA of the CDR3: TGCGCCAGCAGTGATGACAGATATTCACCCCTCCACTTT. Translation gives CASSDDRYSPLHF.

This sequence joins TRBV29-1 and TRBJ2-7; maybe TRBD2 (7 bases). The germline V and J ends were trimmed by 6 bases and 6 bases, with 15 bases remaining between them. This CDR3 is 12 amino acids long. CDR1 and CDR2 (germline): SQVTM, ANQGSEA. CDR3 residues: CSVGGGNGEQYV. CDR3 nucleotide sequence: TGCAGCGTGGGGGGGGGCAACGGCGAGCAGTACGTC.

V is TRBV4-2 and J is TRBJ2-1; D may be TRBD1 (8 bases). In germline, CDR1 is LGHNA, CDR2 YNFKEQ. This CDR3 region has 17 residues. Trimming cost V 0 bases and J 3 bases, with 15 bases left between them. CDR3 sequence reads: CASSQDQQGGGYNEQFF. The CDR3 nucleotides are TGTGCCAGCAGCCAAGATCAACAGGGGGGGGGCTACAATGAGCAGTTCTTC.

The genes are TRBV28 and TRBJ2-3; TRBD2 agrees at 9 bases. The CDR3 totals 15 residues. V lost 6 bases to trimming and J lost 1 base; unmatched junction nucleotides: 5. The germline V gene has CDR1 MDHEN and CDR2 SYDVKM. The DNA of the CDR3 is TGTGCCAGCAGAAGTTCTAGCGGGGGCACAGATACGCAGTATTTT. Amino acids: CASRSSSGGTDTQYF.

J is TRBJ1-1 and V is TRBV21-1; the table gives TRBD1 as D, unverified against the DNA. TRBV21-1 is noted as a pseudogene. The CDR3 is 12 residues long. Written as DNA, the CDR3 is TGTGCCAGCAGCAGCAGGAAAACTGAAGCTTTCTTT. Its protein product is CASSSRKTEAFF.